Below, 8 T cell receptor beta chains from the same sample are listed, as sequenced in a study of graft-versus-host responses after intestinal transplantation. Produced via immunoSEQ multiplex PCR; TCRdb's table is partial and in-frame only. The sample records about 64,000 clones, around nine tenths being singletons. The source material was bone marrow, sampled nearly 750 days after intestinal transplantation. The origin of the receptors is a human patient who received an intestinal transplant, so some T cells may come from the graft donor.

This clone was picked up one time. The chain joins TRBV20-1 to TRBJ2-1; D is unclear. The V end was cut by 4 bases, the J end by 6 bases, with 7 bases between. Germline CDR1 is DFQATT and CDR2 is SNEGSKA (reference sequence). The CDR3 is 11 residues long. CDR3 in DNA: TGCAGTGCTACCACCCGCAATGAGCAGTTCTTC. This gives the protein CSATTRNEQFF.

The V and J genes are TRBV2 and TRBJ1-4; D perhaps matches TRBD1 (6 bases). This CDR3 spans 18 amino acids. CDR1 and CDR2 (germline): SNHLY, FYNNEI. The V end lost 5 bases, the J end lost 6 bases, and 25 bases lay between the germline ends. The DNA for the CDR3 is TGTGCCAGCAGTTATTCTACACTAACCTCCGGGGGCGATGAAAAACTGTTTTTT. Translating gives CASSYSTLTSGGDEKLFF.

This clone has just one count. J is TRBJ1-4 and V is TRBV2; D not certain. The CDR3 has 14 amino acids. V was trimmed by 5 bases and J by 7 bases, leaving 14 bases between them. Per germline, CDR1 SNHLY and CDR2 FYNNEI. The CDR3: CASSTTSPGEKLFF. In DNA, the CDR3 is TGTGCCAGCAGTACTACCAGCCCAGGTGAAAAACTGTTTTTT.

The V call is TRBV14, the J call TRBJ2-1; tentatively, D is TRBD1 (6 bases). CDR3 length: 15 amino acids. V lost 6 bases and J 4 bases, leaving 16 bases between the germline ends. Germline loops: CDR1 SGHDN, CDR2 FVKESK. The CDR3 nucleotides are TGTGCCAGCAGTCGGGACACCGTCAAGTACAATGAGCAGTTCTTC. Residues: CASSRDTVKYNEQFF.

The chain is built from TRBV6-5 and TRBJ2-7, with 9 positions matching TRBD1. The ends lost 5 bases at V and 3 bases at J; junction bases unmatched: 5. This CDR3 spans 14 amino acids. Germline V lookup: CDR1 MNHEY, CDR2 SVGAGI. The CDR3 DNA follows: TGTGCCAGCAGTCGACGGGACAGGGACTACGAGCAGTACTTC. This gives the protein CASSRRDRDYEQYF.

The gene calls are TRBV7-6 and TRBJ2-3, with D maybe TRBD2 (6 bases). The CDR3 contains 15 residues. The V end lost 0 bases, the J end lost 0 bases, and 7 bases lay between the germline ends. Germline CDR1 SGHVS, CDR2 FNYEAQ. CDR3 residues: CASSLAGGSTDTQYF. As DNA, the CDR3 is TGTGCCAGCAGCTTAGCCGGGGGTAGCACAGATACGCAGTATTTT.

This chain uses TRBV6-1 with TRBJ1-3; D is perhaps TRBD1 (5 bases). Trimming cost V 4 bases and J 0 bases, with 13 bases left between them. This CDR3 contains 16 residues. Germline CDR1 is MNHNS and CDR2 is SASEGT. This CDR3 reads CASSARVSVSGNTIYF. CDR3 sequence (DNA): TGTGCCAGCAGTGCCAGGGTTTCGGTCTCTGGAAACACCATATATTTT.

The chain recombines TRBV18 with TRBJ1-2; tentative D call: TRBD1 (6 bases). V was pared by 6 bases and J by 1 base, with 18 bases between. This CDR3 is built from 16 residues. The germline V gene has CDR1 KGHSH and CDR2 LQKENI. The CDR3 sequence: CASSPPGTNLNYGYTF. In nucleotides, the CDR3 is TGTGCCAGCTCTCCCCCGGGGACAAACCTTAACTATGGCTACACCTTC.